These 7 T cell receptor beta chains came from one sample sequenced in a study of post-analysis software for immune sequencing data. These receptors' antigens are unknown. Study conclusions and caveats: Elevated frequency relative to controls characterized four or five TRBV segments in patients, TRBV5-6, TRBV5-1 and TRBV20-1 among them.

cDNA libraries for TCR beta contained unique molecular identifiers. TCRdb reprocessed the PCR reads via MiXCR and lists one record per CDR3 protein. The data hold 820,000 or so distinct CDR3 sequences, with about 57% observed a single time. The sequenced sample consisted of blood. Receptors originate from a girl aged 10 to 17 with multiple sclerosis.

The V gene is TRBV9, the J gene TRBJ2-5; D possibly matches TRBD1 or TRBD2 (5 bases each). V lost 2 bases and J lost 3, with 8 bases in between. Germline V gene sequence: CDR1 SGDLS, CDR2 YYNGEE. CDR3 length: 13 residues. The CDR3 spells CASSVGAKETQYF. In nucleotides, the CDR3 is TGTGCCAGCAGCGTCGGGGCCAAAGAGACCCAGTACTTC.

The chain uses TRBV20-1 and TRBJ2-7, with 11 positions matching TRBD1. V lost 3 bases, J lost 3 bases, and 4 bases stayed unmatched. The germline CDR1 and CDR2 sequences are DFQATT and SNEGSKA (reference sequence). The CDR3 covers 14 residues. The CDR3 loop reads CSASIGTGGYEQYF. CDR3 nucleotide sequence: TGCAGTGCTAGCATCGGGACAGGGGGCTACGAGCAGTACTTC.

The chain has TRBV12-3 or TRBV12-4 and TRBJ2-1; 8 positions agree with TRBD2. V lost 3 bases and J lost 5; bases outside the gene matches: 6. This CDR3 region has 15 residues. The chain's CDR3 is CASSFLSGGNNEQFF. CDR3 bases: TGTGCCAGCAGTTTTTTGTCGGGGGGGAACAATGAGCAGTTCTTC.

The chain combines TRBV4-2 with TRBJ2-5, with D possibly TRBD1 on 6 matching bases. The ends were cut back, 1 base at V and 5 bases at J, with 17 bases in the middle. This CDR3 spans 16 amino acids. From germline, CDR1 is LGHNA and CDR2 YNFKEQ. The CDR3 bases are TGTGCCAGCAGCCAAGGGGGGCGGCAACCTGGGGAGACCCAGTACTTC. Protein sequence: CASSQGGRQPGETQYF.

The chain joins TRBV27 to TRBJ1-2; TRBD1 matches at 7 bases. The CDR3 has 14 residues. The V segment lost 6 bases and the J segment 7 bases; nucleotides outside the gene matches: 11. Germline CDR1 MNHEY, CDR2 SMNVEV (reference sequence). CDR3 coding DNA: TGTGCCAGCAGCAAGCAGGGGGGGCTGGGTGGCTACACCTTC. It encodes CASSKQGGLGGYTF.

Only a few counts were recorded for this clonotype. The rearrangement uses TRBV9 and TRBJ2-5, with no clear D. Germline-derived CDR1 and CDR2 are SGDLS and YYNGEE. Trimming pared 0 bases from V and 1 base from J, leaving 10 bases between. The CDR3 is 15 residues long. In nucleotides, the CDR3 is TGTGCCAGCAGCGTAGCTTCGGTCGGCCAAGAGACCCAGTACTTC. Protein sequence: CASSVASVGQETQYF.

The CDR3 DNA reads as TGTGCCAGCAGCCCCGCGGGTTCACCCCTCCACTTT. It is translated as CASSPAGSPLHF. The rearrangement links TRBV9 to TRBJ1-6; the D is unclear. Germline loops: CDR1 SGDLS, CDR2 YYNGEE. The germline V and J ends were trimmed by 4 bases and 9 bases, with 8 bases remaining between them. The CDR3 runs to 12 residues.